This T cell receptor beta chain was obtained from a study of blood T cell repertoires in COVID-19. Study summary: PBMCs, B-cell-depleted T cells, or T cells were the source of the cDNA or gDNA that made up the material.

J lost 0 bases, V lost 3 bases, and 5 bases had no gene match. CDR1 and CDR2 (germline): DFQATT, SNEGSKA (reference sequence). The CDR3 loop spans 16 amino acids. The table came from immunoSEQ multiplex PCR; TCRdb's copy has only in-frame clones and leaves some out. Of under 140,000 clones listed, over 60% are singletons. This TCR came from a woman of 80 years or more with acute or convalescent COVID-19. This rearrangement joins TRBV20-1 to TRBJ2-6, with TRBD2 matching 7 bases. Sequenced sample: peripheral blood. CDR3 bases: TGCAGTGCTAGTAACCTAGCGGTCTCTGGGGCCAACGTCCTGACTTTC. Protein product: CSASNLAVSGANVLTF.